This entry features one TCR beta chain sequence. The data were taken from a study of blood T cell repertoires in COVID-19. Overall study context: From the United States, Italy and Spain came samples of acute and convalescent COVID-19. T cells, B-cell-depleted T cells, or PBMCs supplied cDNA or gDNA.

In the authors' methods: Amplification of reference gene primers provided the estimated nucleated cell counts. The assay was immunoSEQ multiplex PCR, and TCRdb's table has in-frame clones only and misses some. Clone size and the V and J calls come from that table; the DNA yielded D and trimming. The table records 40,000 to 60,000 clones, 86% of them present only once. Sample: peripheral blood. The TCR originated in a man older than 75 with active COVID-19.

CDR3: CASSSGLRTTQYF. The CDR3 DNA follows: TGTGCCAGCAGTTCGGGACTAAGGACGACCCAGTACTTC. The chain recombines TRBV11-2 with TRBJ2-5; TRBD2 matches 7 bases. The CDR3 extends over 13 amino acids. Trimming took 6 bases from V and 7 from J; bases not matched to a gene: 8. CDR1 and CDR2 from the germline V gene are SGHAT and FQNNGV.